The clone carrying this T cell receptor (beta chain) was recorded only once. This sample stems from a study of cytomegalovirus exposure and HLA in healthy donors. Looking at the study overall: The 90 to 150 validation repertoires, a later analysis reported, used the same platform as the roughly 660 repertoires from the first cohort.

Produced via immunoSEQ multiplex PCR; TCRdb's table is partial and in-frame only. Of under 200,000 clones in the sample, nearly 90% were seen once. Sequencing was done on a sample of PBMCs. This TCR was recovered from a woman between 18 and 29 years old in good health and CMV-seropositive.

CDR3 sequence reads: CASSEKAGGYTF. For the CDR3, the DNA is TGCGCCAGCAGTGAGAAGGCGGGAGGCTACACCTTC. The J gene is TRBJ1-2, the V gene TRBV10-2; D is undetermined. V was shortened by 2 bases and J by 8 bases, with 9 bases between the two germline ends. Germline-derived CDR1 and CDR2 are WSHSY and SAAADI. The CDR3 length is 12 residues.